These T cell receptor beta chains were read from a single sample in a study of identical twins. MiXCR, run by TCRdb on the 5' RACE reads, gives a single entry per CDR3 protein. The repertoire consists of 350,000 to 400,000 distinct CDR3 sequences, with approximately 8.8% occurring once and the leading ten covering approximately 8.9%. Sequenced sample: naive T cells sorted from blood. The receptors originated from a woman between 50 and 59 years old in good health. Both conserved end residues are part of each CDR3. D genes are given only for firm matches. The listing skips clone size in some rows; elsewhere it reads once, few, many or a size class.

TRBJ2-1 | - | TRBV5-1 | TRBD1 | CASSLGDRGDYNEQFF | TGCGCCAGCAGCTTAGGGGACAGGGGCGATTACAATGAGCAGTTCTTC
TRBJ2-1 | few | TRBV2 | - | CASHLGENEQFF | TGTGCCAGCCACCTAGGGGAGAATGAGCAGTTCTTC
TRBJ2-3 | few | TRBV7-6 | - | CASSLGEYTDTQYF | TGTGCCAGCAGCTTGGGCGAGTATACAGATACGCAGTATTTT
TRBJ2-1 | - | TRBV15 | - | CATSRARLVNYNEQFF | TGTGCCACCAGCCGGGCCCGACTAGTAAACTACAATGAGCAGTTCTTC
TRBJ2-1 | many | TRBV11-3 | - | CASSSLGVGDEQFF | TGTGCCAGCAGCTCTCTAGGGGTCGGGGATGAGCAGTTCTTC
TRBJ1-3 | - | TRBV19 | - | CASRSFGNTIYF | TGTGCCAGTAGGAGCTTTGGGAACACCATATATTTT
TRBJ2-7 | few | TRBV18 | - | CASSADTSYEQYF | TGTGCCAGCTCGGCGGACACTTCCTACGAGCAGTACTTC
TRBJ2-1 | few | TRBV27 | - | CASQGPGNHEQFF | TGTGCCAGCCAGGGCCCAGGGAACCATGAGCAGTTCTTC
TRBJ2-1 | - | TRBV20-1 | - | CSARGFPEQFF | TGCAGTGCTAGAGGCTTTCCTGAGCAGTTCTTC
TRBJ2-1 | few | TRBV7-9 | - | CASTPPAVEQFF | TGTGCCAGCACCCCCCCAGCCGTTGAGCAGTTCTTC
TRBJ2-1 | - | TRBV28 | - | CASSLFRVNEQFF | TGTGCCAGCAGTTTATTCAGGGTCAATGAGCAGTTCTTC
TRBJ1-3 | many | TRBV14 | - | CASSQEGIRNTIYF | TGTGCCAGCAGCCAAGAGGGGATTCGAAACACCATATATTTT
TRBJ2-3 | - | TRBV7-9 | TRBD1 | CASGSGGATDTQYF | TGTGCCTCAGGGTCAGGGGGCGCGACAGATACGCAGTATTTT
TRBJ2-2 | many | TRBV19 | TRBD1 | CASSTQGTGELFF | TGTGCCAGTAGTACACAGGGGACCGGGGAGCTGTTTTTT